Listed here is a single T cell receptor (beta chain). The target antigen is unknown. The sample comes from a study of post-analysis software for immune sequencing data. Regarding the study as a whole: Compared with controls, patients had more of 4 or 5 TRBV segments, including TRBV5-6, TRBV5-1 and TRBV20-1.

The authors incorporated unique molecular identifiers into the TCR beta cDNA libraries. Between about 1 and 11 million T cells gave rise to some 450,000 cDNA molecules. TCRdb re-analysed the PCR reads in MiXCR, keeping a single row per CDR3 protein. The sample consists of about 160,000 distinct CDR3 sequences, around 34% of them appearing once. There are 11 residues in the CDR3. V was clipped by 1 base and J by 5 bases, with 5 bases between them. Germline CDR1 GTSNPN, CDR2 SVGIG (reference sequence). The clonotype comes from a girl aged 5-17 years with multiple sclerosis. The sample in question was blood, obtained after autologous hematopoietic stem cell transplantation. The chain has TRBV30 and TRBJ1-2, with D uncertain. DNA of the CDR3: TGTGCCTGGAGTGGAACGTATGGCTACACCTTC. This gives the protein CAWSGTYGYTF.